This entry features one T cell receptor beta chain sequence. TCRdb analysed the reads with MiXCR anew, one entry per CDR3 protein. The sample records about 190,000 distinct CDR3 sequences, 8% to 10% being singletons. The length of the CDR3 is 16 residues. The germline gives CDR1 KGHDR, CDR2 SFDVKD. J was trimmed by 4 bases and V by 3 bases; bases with no gene match: 7. These data originate in a study of T cell repertoires in cytomegalovirus infection. Specimen: PBMCs. The rearrangement links TRBV24-1 to TRBJ1-2, with TRBD1 matching 10 bases. This receptor was identified in a human donor in good health (CMV status not recorded). Some clones in this sample may be carry-over from other donors' samples. CDR3 in DNA: TGTGCCACCAGTGATGAAGGGACAGGGGATGGCTATGGCTACACCTTC. Its protein product is CATSDEGTGDGYGYTF.